This TCR beta chain derives from a study of blood T cell repertoires in COVID-19. Study information: The United States, Italy and Spain supplied acute and convalescent COVID-19 samples.

In the authors' methods: The assay estimated nucleated cells by amplifying reference gene primers. This table comes from immunoSEQ multiplex PCR, and its TCRdb copy is limited to in-frame clones, with some not included. For V, J and clone size, that table is used; D and trimming come from the DNA. The sample holds roughly 190,000 clones, roughly 88% seen once. After removal of 6 bases from V and 3 bases from J, the junction contained 7 bases not matched to a gene. Germline V gene lookup returns CDR1 MNHNY and CDR2 SVGAGI (reference sequence). The CDR3 has 15 residues. The specimen sequenced was peripheral blood. The chain joins TRBV6-6 to TRBJ1-5; TRBD1 aligns across 8 bases. This clonotype originated in a woman between 35 and 50 years old who had recovered from COVID-19. In DNA, the CDR3 is TGTGCCAGCAGCCTGGGACAGGCCTACAATCAGCCCCAGCATTTT. Protein product: CASSLGQAYNQPQHF.